This T cell receptor (beta chain) was profiled in a study of blood T cell repertoires in COVID-19 (dated by TCRdb to 2018 to 2020). At the level of the whole study: Samples covering the acute and convalescent phases of COVID-19 were provided by collaborators in the United States, Italy and Spain. The material from the prospective study consisted of cDNA or gDNA derived from T cells, B-cell-depleted T cells, or PBMCs. Subjects who had been exposed to COVID-19, were actively infected with it, or had recovered from it provided the deeply sampled blood TCRbeta repertoires that made up the dataset. The repertoires were released in a freely available public database intended as a resource for research on the immune response to SARS-CoV-2. The samples were drawn from two sources: the first 160 participants of the ongoing ImmuneRACE study, and 1,200 or so subjects contributed by 6 global collaborators. Sample metadata almost always included a de-identified subject ID, COVID-19 status, age in years and sex. Where available, HLA class I and class II types were taken from metadata supplied by the sample provider and were not determined by assay-based typing. Broad study findings and their caveats: The quantity of clinical and demographic metadata differed by source and by participant and was supplied without curation.

The collaborating institutions used their own protocols to collect whole blood in K2EDTA tubes. For TCRbeta analysis, collaborators shipped samples as frozen whole blood, isolated PBMCs, or DNA extracted from either of those sample types. On this clone itself: It lacks a known antigen. Per-nucleotide qualities are absent, and no much larger clonotype sits a single base away.

Taken from cysteine to phenylalanine, the CDR3 has 16 residues. Of all the DNA, just the CDR3 is kept, 48 bases in frame from base 1. V has 1 base trimmed and J has 6 bases trimmed; junction bases matching no gene number 4. Via the germline V gene, CDR1 is SGHTA and CDR2 FQGNSA. TCRbeta CDR3 regions were amplified from genomic DNA using the immunoSEQ Assay, a bias-controlled multiplex PCR. The authors processed their data as follows. Within the assay, amplification of reference gene primers was used to estimate how many nucleated cells each sample contained. Sequence reads were collapsed and filtered to measure the absolute abundance of every unique TCRbeta CDR3 rearrangement. Productive Simpson clonality was computed per sample as the square root of Simpson's diversity index over productive rearrangements. This immuneACCESS table, as held by TCRdb, lists in-frame sequences with V and J called but not all clones. Of the missing ones, under half trace to an unresolved V gene in checked studies; the others have no known cause. That table furnishes V, J and clone size, whereas the DNA furnished D and trimming. The sample table contains 150,000 or so clones; only one count was recorded for 75% to 80% of them. Around 1.5% of the sample belongs to the ten largest clones.

The receptor was isolated from a man aged 80 or over with acute or convalescent COVID-19. The chain links TRBV7-2 with TRBJ1-4; TRBD1 matches 11 bases in the middle. Input material: peripheral blood. The nucleotides are TGTGCCAGCAGCTTAGGACCGGGACAGGGGGATGAAAAACTGTTTTTT. Translated, this gives CASSLGPGQGDEKLFF.